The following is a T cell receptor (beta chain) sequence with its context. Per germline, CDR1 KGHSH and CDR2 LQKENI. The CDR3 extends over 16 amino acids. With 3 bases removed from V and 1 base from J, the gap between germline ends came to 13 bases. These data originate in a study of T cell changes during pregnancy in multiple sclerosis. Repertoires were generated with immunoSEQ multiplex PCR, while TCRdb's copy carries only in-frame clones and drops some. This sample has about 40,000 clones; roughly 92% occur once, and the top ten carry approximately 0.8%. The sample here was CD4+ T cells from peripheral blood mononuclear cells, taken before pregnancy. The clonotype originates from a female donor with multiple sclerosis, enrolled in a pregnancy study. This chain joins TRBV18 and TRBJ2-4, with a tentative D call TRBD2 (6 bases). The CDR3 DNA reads TGTGCCAGCTCACCGGTCGGGAGTAGGGCCAAAAACATTCAGTACTTC. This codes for CASSPVGSRAKNIQYF.